Below, 23 T cell receptor beta chains from the same sample are listed, as sequenced in a study of blood T cell repertoires in COVID-19. Measured with immunoSEQ multiplex PCR; TCRdb has only the in-frame clones, and not every one. The sample shows just over 250,000 clones, about 90% of them seen only once. The specimen was peripheral blood. These receptor sequences come from a woman between 50 and 59 years old with acute or convalescent COVID-19.

J is TRBJ1-2 and V is TRBV7-2; TRBD1 matches at 7 bases. Germline assignment: CDR1 SGHTA and CDR2 FQGNSA. J gave up 5 bases and V 3 bases, and 12 bases lay outside the gene matches. This CDR3 region has 16 residues. As DNA, the CDR3 is TGTGCCAGCAGCTTCCTAAACTTCGGGACAGTTTATGGCTACACCTTC. Amino acid sequence: CASSFLNFGTVYGYTF.

V is TRBV5-6 and J is TRBJ1-2; 9 bases map to TRBD1. The V segment lost 5 bases and the J segment 7 bases; nucleotides outside the gene matches: 6. Per germline, CDR1 SGHDT and CDR2 YYEEEE. The CDR3 totals 13 residues. This chain's CDR3 is CASRSGTGFGYTF. The CDR3 DNA sequence: TGTGCCAGCAGATCCGGGACAGGGTTTGGCTACACCTTC.

The CDR3 is CASTTDGHSYEQYF. The CDR3 region has the DNA TGTGCCAGCACCACGGACGGACACTCCTACGAGCAGTACTTC. This chain connects TRBV28 to TRBJ2-7; TRBD1 might be the D (5 bases). V lost 7 bases to trimming and J lost 0 bases, with 13 bases between them. The CDR3 sequence is 14 residues long. The germline CDR1 and CDR2 sequences are MDHEN and SYDVKM.

The rearrangement links TRBV7-2 to TRBJ2-7, with TRBD2 matching over 7 bases. The germline gives CDR1 SGHTA, CDR2 FQGNSA. Losses at the gene ends were 0 bases for V and 0 bases for J; bases not matched to a gene: 5. CDR3 length: 16 residues. CDR3 amino acids: CASSLASGASSYEQYF. For the CDR3, the DNA is TGTGCCAGCAGCTTAGCGAGCGGGGCTAGCTCCTACGAGCAGTACTTC. Combining the CDR3 with reference TRBV7-2 and TRBJ2-7 gives the whole variable domain GAGVSQSPSNKVTEKGKDVELRCDPISGHTALYWYRQSLGQGLEFLIYFQGNSAPDKSGLPSDRFSAERTGGSVSTLTIQRTQQEDSAVYLCASSLASGASSYEQYFGPGTRLTVT.

This rearrangement joins TRBV9 to TRBJ1-3, with 8 bases identical to TRBD1. V trimming: 3 bases; J trimming: 0 bases; junction bases outside the gene matches: 5. This CDR3 has 16 residues. The germline V gene has CDR1 SGDLS and CDR2 YYNGEE. DNA for the CDR3: TGTGCCAGCAGCGGCGGGACAGGTTACTCTGGAAACACCATATATTTT. Its translation: CASSGGTGYSGNTIYF. The whole variable domain, remainder taken from reference TRBV9 and TRBJ1-3, is DSGVTQTPKHLITATGQRVTLRCSPRSGDLSVYWYQQSLDQGLQFLIQYYNGEERAKGNILERFSAQQFPDLHSELNLSSLELGDSALYFCASSGGTGYSGNTIYFGEGSWLTVV.

The V and J genes are TRBV11-2 and TRBJ1-2; D unclear. The CDR3 has 13 amino acids. Germline CDR1 SGHAT, CDR2 FQNNGV. The germline V and J ends were trimmed by 2 bases and 4 bases, with 8 bases remaining between them. The CDR3 sequence: CASSLTQAYGYTF. CDR3 coding DNA: TGTGCCAGCAGCTTAACGCAGGCCTATGGCTACACCTTC.

This clone showed up just a few times. The V and J genes are TRBV4-1 and TRBJ1-5, with D perhaps matching TRBD1 (6 bases). CDR3 length: 15 residues. The germline V and J ends were trimmed by 4 bases and 0 bases, with 10 bases remaining between them. Per germline, CDR1 MGHRA and CDR2 YSYEKL. CDR3 sequence (DNA): TGCGCCAGCAGCCCCCGGACAGATAGCAATCAGCCCCAGCATTTT. Translation: CASSPRTDSNQPQHF.

V usage is TRBV15 and J usage is TRBJ2-5; TRBD1 matches 9 bases. Germline values: CDR1 LNHNV, CDR2 YYDKDF (reference sequence). Trimming cost V 4 bases and J 1 base; bases outside gene matches: 1. The CDR3 is 14 residues long. The CDR3 loop reads CATSKDRGQETQYF. The CDR3 DNA sequence: TGTGCCACCAGCAAGGACAGGGGCCAAGAGACCCAGTACTTC.

The chain combines TRBV28 with TRBJ2-7, with D possibly matching TRBD2 (6 bases). The CDR3 is 14 residues long. The germline V and J ends were trimmed by 5 bases and 5 bases, with 16 bases remaining between them. Per the germline V gene, CDR1 is MDHEN and CDR2 is SYDVKM. This CDR3 reads CASSQPGLTDEQYF. CDR3 sequence (DNA): TGTGCCAGCAGTCAACCGGGACTCACGGACGAGCAGTACTTC. The whole variable domain, filled in from reference TRBV28 and TRBJ2-7, reads DVKVTQSSRYLVKRTGEKVFLECVQDMDHENMFWYRQDPGLGLRLIYFSYDVKMKEKGDIPEGYSVSREKKERFSLILESASTNQTSMYLCASSQPGLTDEQYFGPGTRLTVT.

This chain uses TRBV15 with TRBJ1-6; D remains unclear. The germline gives CDR1 LNHNV, CDR2 YYDKDF (reference sequence). Trimming cost V 0 bases and J 7 bases, with 7 bases left between them. This CDR3 is 14 amino acids long. The CDR3 DNA reads as TGTGCCACCAGCAGAGATGGCGGGAATTCACCCCTCCACTTT. It codes for CATSRDGGNSPLHF.

This chain links TRBV19 with TRBJ2-2; 8 nucleotides agree with TRBD1. The V segment lost 6 bases and the J segment 4 bases; nucleotides outside the gene matches: 7. The CDR3 loop spans 15 amino acids. Per the germline V gene, CDR1 is LNHDA and CDR2 is SQIVND (reference sequence). The CDR3 DNA follows: TGTGCCAGTAGCGCGGGACAGGTTTCCACCGGGGAGCTGTTTTTT. Protein product: CASSAGQVSTGELFF.

The rearrangement joins TRBV12-3 or TRBV12-4 to TRBJ1-2, with a weak D call TRBD1 (5 bases). The CDR3 is made up of 13 amino acids. V lost 9 bases and J lost 2, with 13 bases in between. CDR3 residues: CASRNRLNYGYTF. CDR3 DNA sequence: TGTGCCAGTAGGAACAGGCTAAACTATGGCTACACCTTC.

The rearrangement uses TRBV9 and TRBJ1-6; D remains unclear. The V and J ends lost 0 bases and 4 bases respectively, with 11 bases between them. Germline CDR1 and CDR2: SGDLS and YYNGEE. This CDR3 has 16 amino acids. This CDR3 reads CASSVAAGNYNSPLHF. CDR3 coding DNA: TGTGCCAGCAGCGTAGCTGCCGGGAATTATAATTCACCCCTCCACTTT.

The V gene is TRBV19, the J gene TRBJ2-1; 14 positions match TRBD2. J gave up 9 bases and V 3 bases, and 7 bases lay outside the gene matches. This CDR3 comprises 16 residues. The germline V gene encodes CDR1 LNHDA and CDR2 SQIVND (reference sequence). The CDR3 DNA is TGTGCCAGTAGTATCCCGGGACTAGCGGGAGTCCCTGAGCAGTTCTTC. This translates into CASSIPGLAGVPEQFF.

The gene calls are TRBV24-1 and TRBJ2-1, with D maybe TRBD1 (5 bases). Trimming took 1 base from V and 7 from J, leaving 16 bases between them. This CDR3 spans 16 amino acids. Germline V gives CDR1 KGHDR, CDR2 SFDVKD. The DNA of the CDR3 is TGTGCCACCAGTGATTTTTGGCCAGGGCCGATAAATGAGCAGTTCTTC. This encodes CATSDFWPGPINEQFF.

V is TRBV3-1 (or the pseudogene TRBV3-2) and J is TRBJ1-1; no clear D. The CDR3 is 13 amino acids. The germline CDR1 and CDR2 sequences are LGHDT and YNNKEL (reference sequence). V dropped 2 bases and J dropped 2 bases, with 6 bases sitting between them. The CDR3 sequence is CASSQRTNTEAFF. CDR3 bases: TGTGCCAGCAGCCAACGGACTAACACTGAAGCTTTCTTT.

The chain joins TRBV27 to TRBJ2-5; D might be TRBD2 (5 bases). CDR1 and CDR2 from the germline V gene are MNHEY and SMNVEV (reference sequence). The CDR3 runs 14 residues. Trimming cost V 3 bases and J 5 bases, with 13 bases left between them. The CDR3 coding sequence is TGTGCCAGCAGTTTTTCAACTAGTGGGGAGACCCAGTACTTC. This translates into CASSFSTSGETQYF.

V usage is TRBV19 and J usage is TRBJ2-7; 9 bases fit TRBD1. Germline assignment: CDR1 LNHDA and CDR2 SQIVND (reference sequence). The V gene end was trimmed by 3 bases and the J gene end by 4 bases; junction bases not matched to a gene: 4. There are 14 residues in the CDR3. The CDR3 sequence: CASSIGQGQYEQYF. CDR3 sequence (DNA): TGTGCCAGTAGTATCGGACAGGGGCAATACGAGCAGTACTTC.

V and J are TRBV7-2 and TRBJ1-2, with D possibly being TRBD1 (6 bases). V was trimmed by 1 base and J by 6 bases, leaving 9 bases between them. Germline CDR1 and CDR2: SGHTA and FQGNSA. CDR3 length: 13 amino acids. The CDR3 sequence: CASSLGQANGYTF. The CDR3, as DNA: TGTGCCAGCAGCTTAGGACAGGCGAATGGCTACACCTTC.

The CDR3 reads CASSFILRGRTDTQYF. Here the CDR3 DNA reads TGTGCCAGCAGTTTTATTCTTCGCGGGAGAACAGATACGCAGTATTTT. The chain has TRBV28 and TRBJ2-3; TRBD2 aligns across 7 bases. This CDR3 region has 16 residues. Germline V lookup: CDR1 MDHEN, CDR2 SYDVKM. Unmatched junction bases numbered 9, after V lost 3 bases and J lost 3 bases.

The gene calls are TRBV5-1 and TRBJ2-7; 7 bases align to TRBD1. V was clipped by 4 bases and J by 2 bases; unmatched bases: 6. Germline values: CDR1 SGHRS, CDR2 YFSETQ. The length of the CDR3 is 14 residues. CDR3 sequence: CASSPDRITYEQYF. The CDR3 region has the DNA TGCGCCAGCAGCCCGGACAGGATAACCTACGAGCAGTACTTC.

The J gene is TRBJ1-2, the V gene TRBV28, with D possibly TRBD1 on 5 matching bases. Trimming stripped 6 bases from V and 4 bases from J, with 9 bases between. Germline V gives CDR1 MDHEN, CDR2 SYDVKM. The CDR3 has 12 amino acids. The CDR3 loop reads CASSRQGYGYTF. CDR3 DNA sequence: TGTGCCAGCAGCCGTCAGGGCTATGGCTACACCTTC.

This chain uses TRBV10-3 with TRBJ2-7, with 9 bases fitting TRBD2. The junction had 5 bases not matched to a gene; V was cut back by 2 bases and J by 6 bases. This CDR3 contains 14 residues. CDR1 is ENHRY, CDR2 SYGVKD, per germline. In DNA, the CDR3 is TGTGCCATCAGTGAGGCTAGCGGGATGATCGAGCAGTACTTC. This sequence encodes CAISEASGMIEQYF.